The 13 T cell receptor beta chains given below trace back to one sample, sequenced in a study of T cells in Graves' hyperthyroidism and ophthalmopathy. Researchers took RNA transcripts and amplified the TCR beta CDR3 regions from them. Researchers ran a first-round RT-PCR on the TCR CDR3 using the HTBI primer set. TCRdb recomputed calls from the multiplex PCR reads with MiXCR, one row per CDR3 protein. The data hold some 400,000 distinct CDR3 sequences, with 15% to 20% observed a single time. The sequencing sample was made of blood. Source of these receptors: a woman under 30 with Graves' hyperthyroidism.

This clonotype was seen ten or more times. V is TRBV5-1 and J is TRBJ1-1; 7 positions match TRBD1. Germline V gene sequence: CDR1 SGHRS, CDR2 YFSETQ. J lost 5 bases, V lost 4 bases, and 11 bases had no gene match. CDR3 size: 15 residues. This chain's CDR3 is CASSTTPGGRTEAFF. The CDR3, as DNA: TGCGCCAGCAGCACGACGCCAGGGGGGAGGACTGAAGCTTTCTTT. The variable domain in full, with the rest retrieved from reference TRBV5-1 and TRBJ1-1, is KAGVTQTPRYLIKTRGQQVTLSCSPISGHRSVSWYQQTPGQGLQFLFEYFSETQRNKGNFPGRFSGRQFSNSRSEMNVSTLELGDSALYLCASSTTPGGRTEAFFGQGTRLTVV.

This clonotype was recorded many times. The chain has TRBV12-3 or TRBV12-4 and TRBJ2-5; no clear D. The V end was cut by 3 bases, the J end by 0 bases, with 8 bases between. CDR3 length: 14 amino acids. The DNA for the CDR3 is TGTGCCAGCAGTTTTCTGACGGACCAAGAGACCCAGTACTTC. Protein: CASSFLTDQETQYF.

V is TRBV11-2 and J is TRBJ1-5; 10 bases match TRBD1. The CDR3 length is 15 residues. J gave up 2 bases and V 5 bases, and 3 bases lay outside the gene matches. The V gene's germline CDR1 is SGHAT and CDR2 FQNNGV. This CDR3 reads CASSRQGAGNQPQHF. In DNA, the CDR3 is TGTGCCAGCAGCCGACAGGGGGCAGGCAATCAGCCCCAGCATTTT.

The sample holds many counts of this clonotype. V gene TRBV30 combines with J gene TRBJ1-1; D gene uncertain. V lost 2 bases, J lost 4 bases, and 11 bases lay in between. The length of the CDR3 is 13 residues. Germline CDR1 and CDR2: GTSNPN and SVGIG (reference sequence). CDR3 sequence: CAWSLAVGTEAFF. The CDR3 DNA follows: TGTGCCTGGAGTCTAGCGGTTGGCACTGAAGCTTTCTTT.

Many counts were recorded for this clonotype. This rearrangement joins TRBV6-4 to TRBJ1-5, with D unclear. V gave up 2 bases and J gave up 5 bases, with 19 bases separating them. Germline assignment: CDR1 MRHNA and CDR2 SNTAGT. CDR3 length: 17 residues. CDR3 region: CASSDNGGYFGYQPQHF. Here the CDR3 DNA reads TGTGCCAGCAGTGACAACGGCGGGTACTTCGGTTATCAGCCCCAGCATTTT.

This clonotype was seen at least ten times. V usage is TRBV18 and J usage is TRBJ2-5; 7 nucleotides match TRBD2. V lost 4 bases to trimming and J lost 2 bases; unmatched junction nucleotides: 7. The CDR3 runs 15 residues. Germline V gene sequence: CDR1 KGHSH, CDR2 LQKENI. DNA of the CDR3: TGTGCCAGCTCACGATCCGGGACTACACAAGAGACCCAGTACTTC. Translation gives CASSRSGTTQETQYF.

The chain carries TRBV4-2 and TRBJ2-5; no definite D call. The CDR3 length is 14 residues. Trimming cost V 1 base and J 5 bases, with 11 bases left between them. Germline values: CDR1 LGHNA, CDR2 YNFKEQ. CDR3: CASSQGPLEETQYF. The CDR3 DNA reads TGTGCCAGCAGCCAAGGCCCTCTGGAGGAGACCCAGTACTTC.

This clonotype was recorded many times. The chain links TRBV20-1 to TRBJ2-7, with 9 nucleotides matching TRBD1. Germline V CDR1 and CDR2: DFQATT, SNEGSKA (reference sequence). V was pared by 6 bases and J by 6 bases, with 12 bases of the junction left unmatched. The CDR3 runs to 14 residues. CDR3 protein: CSARDRDPLGEQYF. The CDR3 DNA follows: TGCAGTGCCCGGGACAGGGACCCCCTGGGCGAGCAGTACTTC.

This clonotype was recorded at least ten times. In DNA, the CDR3 is TGTGCCTGGTCGGGGCAGGGTCAAAAGCAGTACTTC. It specifies CAWSGQGQKQYF. The V call is TRBV30, the J call TRBJ2-7; D possibly matches TRBD1 or TRBD2 (5 bases each). CDR3 length: 12 amino acids. The V gene lost 5 bases and the J gene lost 8 bases, with 16 bases spanning the gap. The germline V gene encodes CDR1 GTSNPN and CDR2 SVGIG (reference sequence).

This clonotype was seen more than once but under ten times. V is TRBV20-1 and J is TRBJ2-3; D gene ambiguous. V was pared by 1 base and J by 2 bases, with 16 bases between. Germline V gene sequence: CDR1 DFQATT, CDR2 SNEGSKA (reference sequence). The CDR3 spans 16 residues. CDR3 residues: CSARGMAAANTDTQYF. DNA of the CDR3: TGCAGTGCTAGAGGGATGGCCGCCGCCAACACAGATACGCAGTATTTT.

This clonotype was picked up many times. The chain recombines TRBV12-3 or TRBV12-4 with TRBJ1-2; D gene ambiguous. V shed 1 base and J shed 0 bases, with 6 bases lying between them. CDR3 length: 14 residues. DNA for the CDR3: TGTGCCAGCAGTTTAGGCCCAACTAACTATGGCTACACCTTC. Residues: CASSLGPTNYGYTF.

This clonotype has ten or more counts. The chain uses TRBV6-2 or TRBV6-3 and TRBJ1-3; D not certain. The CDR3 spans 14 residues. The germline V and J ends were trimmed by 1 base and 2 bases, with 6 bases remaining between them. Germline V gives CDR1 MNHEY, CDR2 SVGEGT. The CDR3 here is CASSYLATGNTIYF. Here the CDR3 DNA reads TGTGCCAGCAGTTACTTGGCCACTGGAAACACCATATATTTT.

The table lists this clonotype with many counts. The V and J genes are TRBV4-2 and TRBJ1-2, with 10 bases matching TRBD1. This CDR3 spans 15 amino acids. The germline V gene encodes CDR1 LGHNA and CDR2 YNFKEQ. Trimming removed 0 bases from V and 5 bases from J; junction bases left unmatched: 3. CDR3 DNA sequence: TGTGCCAGCAGCCAAGATTTGGACAGGGGGTATGGCTACACCTTC. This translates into CASSQDLDRGYGYTF.